This TCR beta chain originates from a study of spatial heterogeneity in lung cancer. The overall study: Matched bulk RNA-seq yielded a T cell transcriptional module score. Counts of TCR transcripts in tumor regions correlated strongly with that score. The average appearance count of each unique TCR and UMI combination in raw reads was more than nine. Whole-study findings and limits: Tumor mutation counts were tracked by expanded intratumoral alpha and beta TCR counts.

Trimming cost V 3 bases and J 10 bases; bases outside gene matches: 16. The CDR3 extends over 17 amino acids. Per germline, CDR1 MDHEN and CDR2 SYDVKM. TCRdb re-called the 5' RACE reads with MiXCR, one entry per CDR3 protein. The data contain 7,000 to 8,500 distinct CDR3 sequences, over 9.5% of them singletons. Described time point: sample taken at primary tumor resection. The donors, around 71 patients with untreated early-stage non-small cell lung cancer, provided the samples. Within the sample, this clonotype is medium-sized. Its target is unknown. V is TRBV28 and J is TRBJ2-1; TRBD2 agrees at 9 bases. The receptor's source is a male donor with early-stage non-small cell lung cancer. Sequenced material: lung tumor tissue, taken at surgery. As DNA, the CDR3 is TGTGCCAGCAGTTTCTCCCATAGCGGGAGCCACCAGAGGGAGCAGTTCTTC. Encoded protein: CASSFSHSGSHQREQFF.